The clone carrying this TCR beta chain was counted ten times or more. The CDR3 extends over 15 amino acids. V lost 1 base and J 1 base, leaving 11 bases between the germline ends. CDR1 SGDLS and CDR2 YYNGEE come from the germline V gene. The record originates from a study of identical twins. MiXCR was run by TCRdb on the 5' RACE reads, yielding one entry per CDR3 protein. Here the sample spans nearly 900,000 distinct CDR3 sequences, around 12% being singletons. This same sample was also part of a study on yellow fever vaccine responses in identical twins.

This chain joins TRBV9 and TRBJ2-5, with D tentatively TRBD2 (5 bases). Sequenced input: PBMCs. This TCR was recovered from a woman in her late teens or twenties in good health. DNA for the CDR3: TGTGCCAGCAGCGTAACTGTCAGCGGCCAAGAGACCCAGTACTTC. Residues: CASSVTVSGQETQYF.